The T cell receptor (beta chain) described here comes from a study of PD-L1 blockade in urothelial cancer. This clone was seen only a few times. The germline V gene encodes CDR1 GTSNPN and CDR2 SVGIG (reference sequence). The ends were cut back, 2 bases at V and 0 bases at J, with 20 bases in the middle. The CDR3 has 18 amino acids. Only in-frame clones appear in the TCRdb table, and some are missing; sequencing was by immunoSEQ multiplex PCR. The data show approximately 38,000 clones, with around 83% seen just once and about a sixth held by the top ten. This receptor was identified in a man aged 55 to 70 with urothelial cancer. The starting material was PBMCs, obtained around atezolizumab (anti-PD-L1) treatment. The rearrangement uses TRBV30 and TRBJ1-3, with D possibly matching TRBD1 (5 bases). This CDR3 is CAWSPRDRPGGSGNTIYF. CDR3 DNA: TGTGCCTGGAGTCCCCGGGACCGCCCGGGGGGCTCTGGAAACACCATATATTTT.